The T cell receptor (beta chain) under discussion was sequenced for a study of early T cells in non-severe SARS-CoV-2 infection. The overall study: Chains stayed unpaired after sequencing of bulk RNA from unsorted whole blood.

In TCRdb, the 5' RACE reads were re-called with MiXCR into one record per CDR3 protein. The repertoire holds tens of thousands of distinct CDR3 sequences, roughly 10% seen once, with around 6.7% in the top ten. This clonotype was obtained from an adult who was a healthcare worker with PCR-confirmed SARS-CoV-2 infection or an uninfected control (not recorded which). Sequencing input: whole blood.

CDR3 coding DNA: TGTGCCAGCAGTTCGGGTTTTTCAGATACGCAGTATTTT. It yields the protein CASSSGFSDTQYF. The chain combines TRBV6-2 or TRBV6-3 with TRBJ2-3; D gene uncertain. The V gene lost 4 bases and the J gene lost 4 bases, with 9 bases spanning the gap. Germline values: CDR1 MNHEY, CDR2 SVGEGT. This CDR3 is 13 amino acids long.